The 30 T cell receptor beta chains below all came from one sample that was sequenced in a study of patients and donors after allogeneic stem cell transplantation. TCRdb passed the RT-PCR reads through MiXCR, listing each CDR3 protein once. The data show hundreds of thousands of distinct CDR3 sequences, with 16% seen just once and about 7% held by the top ten. The specimen sequenced was blood, either unsorted or a sorted T cell fraction (not recorded which). The receptors come from a human donor who was either an allogeneic HSCT recipient or a stem cell or donor lymphocyte infusion donor (not recorded which). It is not recorded whose cells these are; they may come from a transplant donor.

This clonotype was seen more than once but under ten times. This sequence joins TRBV19 and TRBJ2-1; 10 bases map to TRBD2. The junction had 3 bases not matched to a gene; V was cut back by 7 bases and J by 3 bases. The CDR3 loop spans 14 amino acids. Germline V gives CDR1 LNHDA, CDR2 SQIVND (reference sequence). Here the CDR3 DNA reads TGTGCCAGTATGGCTAGCGGGGGCTACAATGAGCAGTTCTTC. Its translation: CASMASGGYNEQFF.

This chain links TRBV21-1 with TRBJ2-3. TRBV21-1 is a documented pseudogene. This CDR3 is 14 amino acids long. The CDR3 loop is CASSRLRGTDTQYF. CDR3 sequence (DNA): TGTGCCAGCAGCCGACTGCGTGGCACAGATACGCAGTATTTT.

This clonotype was observed a few times. The chain is built from TRBV25-1 and TRBJ2-1; D call uncertain. V lost 5 bases to trimming and J lost 9 bases, with 20 bases between them. Germline lookup yields CDR1 MGHDK and CDR2 SYGVNS. This CDR3 spans 15 amino acids. CDR3 sequence (DNA): TGTGCCAGCAGTCAAACTGGGTCCGACTGGGGTGAGCAGTTCTTC. Amino acid sequence: CASSQTGSDWGEQFF.

This clonotype was counted a few times. Compared with germline, one end of the junction differs, possibly owing to a read error. The chain uses TRBV7-7 and TRBJ2-2, with D perhaps matching TRBD1 (5 bases). The V gene's germline CDR1 is SSHAT and CDR2 FNYEAQ (reference sequence). This CDR3 has 15 amino acids. CDR3 protein: CASSFGHANTGELFF. As DNA, the CDR3 is TGTGCTAGCAGCTTCGGACACGCGAACACCGGGGAGCTGTTTTTT.

The chain has TRBV6-1 and TRBJ1-1, with a possible D match to TRBD1 (5 bases). CDR1 and CDR2 from the germline V gene are MNHNS and SASEGT. Trimming pared 6 bases from V and 1 base from J, leaving 12 bases between. CDR3 length: 14 residues. CDR3: CASRRDVRNTEAFF. CDR3 sequence (DNA): TGTGCCAGCAGGCGGGACGTCCGGAACACTGAAGCTTTCTTT.

The rearrangement links TRBV6-5 to TRBJ1-5; TRBD1 might be the D (6 bases). The CDR3 contains 14 residues. With 4 bases removed from V and 4 bases from J, the gap between germline ends came to 11 bases. Germline loops: CDR1 MNHEY, CDR2 SVGAGI. CDR3 sequence: CASSLDRFNQPQHF. The CDR3 DNA sequence: TGTGCCAGCAGTTTAGACAGGTTTAATCAGCCCCAGCATTTT.

Only a few counts were recorded for this clonotype. The V call is TRBV4-1, the J call TRBJ2-1; D not resolved. Germline loops: CDR1 MGHRA, CDR2 YSYEKL. Between the trimmed V and J ends, which lost 1 base and 4 bases, there was a span of 11 bases. The CDR3 is made up of 15 amino acids. The CDR3 nucleotides are TGCGCCAGCAGCCAAGCCCACGGCATATACAATGAGCAGTTCTTC. Protein sequence: CASSQAHGIYNEQFF.

The chain couples TRBV15 to TRBJ1-6; 9 nucleotides agree with TRBD1. The CDR3 covers 15 residues. Per germline, CDR1 LNHNV and CDR2 YYDKDF (reference sequence). The trim removed 0 bases at V and 6 bases at J, leaving 0 bases unmatched. This chain's CDR3 is CATSREDRGNSPLHF. The CDR3 coding sequence is TGTGCCACCAGCAGAGAGGACAGGGGTAATTCACCCCTCCACTTT.

The chain carries TRBV3-1 and TRBJ1-6; no clear D gene. The V gene's germline CDR1 is LGHDT and CDR2 YNNKEL (reference sequence). The CDR3 sequence is 16 residues long. The V end lost 3 bases, the J end lost 0 bases, and 9 bases lay between the germline ends. CDR3 sequence reads: CASSHRHSSYNSPLHF. DNA for the CDR3: TGTGCCAGCAGCCACAGACACAGCTCCTATAATTCACCCCTCCACTTT.

The gene calls are TRBV7-9 and TRBJ2-7; D is unclear. The CDR3 has 14 amino acids. V was cut by 4 bases and J by 6 bases, with 16 bases left in between. The germline V gene has CDR1 SEHNR and CDR2 FQNEAQ (reference sequence). CDR3 loop: CASSSYAECREQYF. CDR3 coding DNA: TGTGCCAGCAGCTCTTACGCAGAATGCCGCGAGCAGTACTTC.

The chain recombines TRBV15 with TRBJ1-3; 8 positions agree with TRBD1. Trimming cost V 2 bases and J 0 bases; bases outside gene matches: 9. From germline, CDR1 is LNHNV and CDR2 YYDKDF (reference sequence). This CDR3 has 18 residues. The DNA of the CDR3 is TGTGCCACCAGCAGATTCCGGGACAGGAGACGCTCTGGAAACACCATATATTTT. Translation gives CATSRFRDRRRSGNTIYF. Full variable domain (outside the CDR3, taken from reference TRBV15 and TRBJ1-3): DAMVIQNPRYQVTQFGKPVTLSCSQTLNHNVMYWYQQKSSQAPKLLFHYYDKDFNNEADTPDNFQSRRPNTSFCFLDIRSPGLGDTAMYLCATSRFRDRRRSGNTIYFGEGSWLTVV.

The sample holds many counts of this clonotype. The chain links TRBV12-3 or TRBV12-4 to TRBJ2-1, with TRBD2 identical over 8 bases. This CDR3 has 14 residues. V was pared by 2 bases and J by 9 bases, with 6 bases of the junction left unmatched. The CDR3 region is CASSLIAGKGEQFF. For the CDR3, the DNA is TGTGCCAGCAGTTTAATAGCGGGAAAGGGTGAGCAGTTCTTC.

This clonotype was counted a few times. This chain joins TRBV7-9 and TRBJ1-2; D perhaps matches TRBD1 (6 bases). Germline CDR1 SEHNR, CDR2 FQNEAQ (reference sequence). The CDR3 has 15 residues. V dropped 5 bases and J dropped 7 bases, with 20 bases sitting between them. The CDR3 loop reads CASSLLLGQGSGYTF. CDR3 coding DNA: TGTGCCAGCAGCCTCCTCCTTGGTCAGGGGTCTGGCTACACCTTC.

The chain recombines TRBV9 with TRBJ2-7; 9 bases match TRBD1. The CDR3 sequence is 14 residues long. CDR1 and CDR2 (germline): SGDLS, YYNGEE. The trim removed 4 bases at V and 7 bases at J, leaving 9 bases unmatched. The CDR3 reads CASSPEQGAWEQYF. In DNA form, the CDR3 reads TGTGCCAGCAGCCCGGAACAGGGGGCGTGGGAGCAGTACTTC.

This clonotype turned up a few times. The chain employs TRBV7-2 and TRBJ2-3, with D perhaps TRBD2 (5 bases). CDR1 and CDR2 from the germline V gene are SGHTA and FQGNSA. Trimming took off 4 bases at V and 4 bases at J, with 15 bases between the two ends. The CDR3 extends over 15 amino acids. The CDR3 loop is CASSSQLTRADTQYF. The CDR3 nucleotides read TGTGCCAGCAGCTCACAGTTAACTAGAGCAGATACGCAGTATTTT.

The rearrangement joins TRBV5-5 to TRBJ1-1; D call uncertain. CDR1 is SGHKS and CDR2 is YYEKEE in the germline V gene (reference sequence). V shed 0 bases and J shed 0 bases, with 12 bases lying between them. This CDR3 comprises 16 residues. The CDR3 loop is CASSLGAAQMNTEAFF. The CDR3 bases are TGTGCCAGCAGCTTGGGGGCCGCGCAGATGAACACTGAAGCTTTCTTT.

The chain uses TRBV7-9 and TRBJ2-1; D unresolved. The V gene's germline CDR1 is SEHNR and CDR2 FQNEAQ (reference sequence). CDR3 size: 11 residues. Trimming took off 1 base at V and 15 bases at J, with 10 bases between the two ends. CDR3 in DNA: TGTGCCAGCAGCTTAGGAGAGCTTCCGTTCTTC. This encodes CASSLGELPFF.

The chain carries TRBV6-1 and TRBJ2-7, with TRBD2 identical over 12 bases. Germline CDR1 is MNHNS and CDR2 is SASEGT. The CDR3 covers 16 residues. With 4 bases clipped from V and 1 base from J, the junction kept 5 bases outside the gene matches. CDR3 residues: CASSAPSGRGSYEQYF. The DNA of the CDR3 is TGTGCCAGCAGTGCTCCTAGCGGGAGGGGTTCCTACGAGCAGTACTTC.

The chain links TRBV6-4 to TRBJ2-3; 8 bases match TRBD2. Germline assignment: CDR1 MRHNA and CDR2 SNTAGT. The trim removed 6 bases at V and 0 bases at J, leaving 5 bases unmatched. The CDR3 is 15 residues long. In DNA, the CDR3 is TGTGCCAGCAGACGGCGGGGGGAGAGCACAGATACGCAGTATTTT. Its translation is CASRRRGESTDTQYF.

The V call is TRBV20-1, the J call TRBJ1-6; D possibly corresponds to TRBD1 (5 bases). Germline V gives CDR1 DFQATT, CDR2 SNEGSKA (reference sequence). Trimming shortened V by 6 bases and J by 10 bases, and 16 bases separated the two germline ends. The CDR3 is 13 residues long. CDR3 loop: CSASSGGSSPLHF. CDR3 nucleotide sequence: TGCAGTGCCTCCTCGGGGGGGAGCTCACCCCTCCACTTT.

This clonotype was counted only a few times. The genes are TRBV11-1 and TRBJ2-7, with TRBD1 matching 8 bases. This CDR3 contains 15 residues. Germline lookup yields CDR1 SGHAT and CDR2 FQDESV (reference sequence). Trimming cost V 3 bases and J 2 bases; bases outside gene matches: 6. CDR3 nucleotide sequence: TGTGCCAGCAGCTTCCGGGACAGGACGACCTACGAGCAGTACTTC. Amino acids: CASSFRDRTTYEQYF.

In its sample, this clonotype was seen a few times. The CDR3 DNA is TGTGCCAGCAGAGGCCGGACAGGGAACGGCAATCAGCCCCAGCATTTT. As protein: CASRGRTGNGNQPQHF. The J gene is TRBJ1-5, the V gene TRBV6-1; 8 bases map to TRBD1. The CDR3 runs to 16 residues. The germline V gene has CDR1 MNHNS and CDR2 SASEGT. The V segment lost 6 bases and the J segment 2 bases; nucleotides outside the gene matches: 9.

This clonotype appeared a few times. This sequence joins TRBV20-1 and TRBJ2-1; tentative D call: TRBD1 (5 bases). This CDR3 has 13 residues. In germline, CDR1 is DFQATT, CDR2 SNEGSKA (reference sequence). The germline V and J ends were trimmed by 3 bases and 6 bases, with 12 bases remaining between them. This CDR3 is CSASGPGINEQFF. DNA for the CDR3: TGCAGTGCTAGCGGGCCAGGGATCAATGAGCAGTTCTTC.

The rearrangement uses TRBV5-6 and TRBJ2-6, with 9 bases identical to TRBD1. Trimming cost V 2 bases and J 0 bases; bases outside gene matches: 6. The CDR3 has 18 amino acids. Germline V lookup: CDR1 SGHDT, CDR2 YYEEEE. The chain's CDR3 is CASSLGQGILSGANVLTF. The CDR3 nucleotides read TGTGCCAGCAGCTTAGGACAGGGGATCCTCTCTGGGGCCAACGTCCTGACTTTC.

The chain employs TRBV4-1 and TRBJ2-1; 9 bases match TRBD2. The CDR3 consists of 16 residues. CDR1 and CDR2 (germline): MGHRA, YSYEKL. The V segment lost 1 base and the J segment 10 bases; nucleotides outside the gene matches: 11. CDR3 amino acids: CASSQVSLAGKGEQFF. The CDR3 DNA follows: TGCGCCAGCAGCCAAGTCTCTCTAGCGGGAAAAGGGGAGCAGTTCTTC.

This clonotype came up a few times. The chain carries TRBV5-6 and TRBJ2-7; the match to TRBD1 covers 9 bases. Germline CDR1 SGHDT, CDR2 YYEEEE. Trimming took 2 bases from V and 5 from J; bases not matched to a gene: 11. This CDR3 is 16 amino acids long. This chain's CDR3 is CASSFFDGTGFDEQYF. CDR3 sequence (DNA): TGTGCCAGCAGCTTTTTCGACGGGACAGGGTTTGACGAGCAGTACTTC.

This clonotype was counted at least ten times. The chain joins TRBV7-9 to TRBJ2-3; D is unclear. The CDR3 extends over 15 amino acids. V was trimmed by 2 bases and J by 2 bases, leaving 11 bases between them. Germline CDR1 is SEHNR and CDR2 is FQNEAQ (reference sequence). The CDR3, as DNA: TGTGCCAGCAGCTTAAGTGATTGGGCCACAGATACGCAGTATTTT. Amino acids: CASSLSDWATDTQYF. Combining the CDR3 with reference TRBV7-9 and TRBJ2-3 gives the whole variable domain DTGVSQNPRHKITKRGQNVTFRCDPISEHNRLYWYRQTLGQGPEFLTYFQNEAQLEKSRLLSDRFSAERPKGSFSTLEIQRTEQGDSAMYLCASSLSDWATDTQYFGPGTRLTVL.

This clonotype was found a few times. The chain couples TRBV20-1 to TRBJ2-7; TRBD2 aligns across 8 bases. V shed 5 bases and J 0 bases; nucleotides not matched to a gene: 9. The CDR3 loop spans 15 amino acids. Germline values: CDR1 DFQATT, CDR2 SNEGSKA (reference sequence). The CDR3 sequence: CSAPPGGTSSYEQYF. The DNA for the CDR3 is TGCAGTGCTCCCCCCGGGGGGACTAGCTCCTACGAGCAGTACTTC.

Only a few counts were recorded for this clonotype. This sequence joins TRBV24-1 and TRBJ2-1; TRBD1 might be the D (5 bases). Trimming removed 9 bases at V and 3 bases at J, with 11 bases between. Germline CDR1 KGHDR, CDR2 SFDVKD. There are 13 residues in the CDR3. CDR3 in amino acids: CATARTLYNEQFF. CDR3 nucleotides: TGTGCCACCGCCCGGACACTCTACAATGAGCAGTTCTTC.

This clonotype was recorded only once. The DNA of the CDR3 is TGCAGTGCTGCGGCGACAGGGGGCGGCAACACTGAAGCTTTCTTT. Translation gives CSAAATGGGNTEAFF. This chain uses TRBV20-1 with TRBJ1-1, with 10 bases identical to TRBD1. V was clipped by 5 bases and J by 2 bases; unmatched bases: 8. The CDR3 runs to 15 residues. Germline loops: CDR1 DFQATT, CDR2 SNEGSKA (reference sequence).